A single sample is the source of the 7 T cell receptor beta chains below, sequenced in a study of shared clonotypes between healthy human individuals. Some clones are missing from TCRdb's copy, which holds only in-frame ones; the method was immunoSEQ multiplex PCR. The sample lists about 2.4 million clones, approximately 94% occurring once. The source material was naive CD4+ T cells sorted from blood. Specified subset: CD45RA+ positively selected. The source of these receptors is a man aged 18 to 29 in good health.

Only one count was recorded for this clone. This chain uses TRBV6-1 with TRBJ2-7; D is possibly TRBD1 (6 bases). Trimming pared 4 bases from V and 2 bases from J, leaving 15 bases between. CDR3 length: 15 amino acids. Looked up from germline, CDR1 is MNHNS and CDR2 is SASEGT. The CDR3, as DNA: TGTGCCAGCAGTGGAGGGTCACAGGGCCCCTACGAGCAGTACTTC. Amino acids: CASSGGSQGPYEQYF.

The chain links TRBV10-3 to TRBJ2-7, with D possibly being TRBD1 (6 bases). The ends were cut back, 11 bases at V and 0 bases at J, with 14 bases in the middle. The CDR3 loop spans 13 amino acids. The V gene's germline CDR1 is ENHRY and CDR2 SYGVKD. CDR3 in amino acids: CAAAGQNSYEQYF. The CDR3 DNA reads TGTGCCGCAGCCGGACAGAACTCCTACGAGCAGTACTTC.

The rearrangement links TRBV6-5 to TRBJ2-7, with 8 bases lining up with TRBD1. Looked up from germline, CDR1 is MNHEY and CDR2 is SVGAGI. The CDR3 loop spans 16 amino acids. Germline trimming cut 0 bases from V and 1 base from J; bases unmatched to any gene: 5. CDR3 loop: CASSYSGTGLSYEQYF. CDR3 nucleotides: TGTGCCAGCAGTTACTCCGGGACAGGACTATCCTACGAGCAGTACTTC.

This sequence joins TRBV5-5 and TRBJ2-3; weak D call: TRBD2 (6 bases). Per germline, CDR1 SGHKS and CDR2 YYEKEE (reference sequence). The CDR3 extends over 17 amino acids. V was trimmed by 0 bases and J by 1 base, leaving 15 bases between them. In nucleotides, the CDR3 is TGTGCCAGCAGCTTGGCACCCCGGGGACTCCGCACAGATACGCAGTATTTT. Translating gives CASSLAPRGLRTDTQYF.

This chain uses TRBV5-8 with TRBJ2-1, with a weak D call TRBD2 (5 bases). Germline lookup yields CDR1 SGHTS and CDR2 YDEGEE. V lost 2 bases, J lost 4 bases, and 13 bases lay in between. There are 15 residues in the CDR3. CDR3 residues: CASSLLGRIYNEQFF. DNA of the CDR3: TGTGCCAGCAGCTTACTAGGACGCATATACAATGAGCAGTTCTTC. The variable domain in full, completed from reference TRBV5-8 and TRBJ2-1, reads EAGVTQSPTHLIKTRGQQATLRCSPISGHTSVYWYQQALGLGLQFLLWYDEGEERNRGNFPPRFSGRQFPNYSSELNVNALELEDSALYLCASSLLGRIYNEQFFGPGTRLTVL.

The chain combines TRBV11-2 with TRBJ2-2, with 8 bases identical to TRBD2. The CDR3 loop spans 16 amino acids. Trimming at V came to 5 bases and at J to 7 bases, leaving 12 bases not matched to a gene. CDR1 and CDR2 from the germline V gene are SGHAT and FQNNGV. CDR3 sequence reads: CASSISAGVANGELFF. The DNA for the CDR3 is TGTGCCAGCAGCATCTCAGCGGGGGTCGCGAACGGGGAGCTGTTTTTT. The entire variable domain, with the rest obtained from reference TRBV11-2 and TRBJ2-2, is as follows: EAGVAQSPRYKIIEKRQSVAFWCNPISGHATLYWYQQILGQGPKLLIQFQNNGVVDDSQLPKDRFSAERLKGVDSTLKIQPAKLEDSAVYLCASSISAGVANGELFFGEGSRLTVL.

A remark on this clone: This same CDR3 is encoded by further DNA sequences in the sample. The chain combines TRBV9 with TRBJ1-1, with 7 bases that match TRBD1. Germline CDR1 reads SGDLS; CDR2 reads YYNGEE. With V trimmed by 3 bases and J by 1 base, 3 bases remained unmatched. The CDR3 consists of 14 residues. The CDR3 reads CASSGGTANTEAFF. The DNA of the CDR3 is TGTGCCAGCAGCGGCGGGACAGCGAACACTGAAGCTTTCTTT.